This entry is about one T cell receptor (beta chain). This entry is derived from a study of blood T cell repertoires in COVID-19. Study background: COVID-19 samples from acute and convalescent phases originated in the United States, Italy and Spain.

The CDR3 extends over 15 amino acids. TCRdb's table, derived via immunoSEQ multiplex PCR, lists solely in-frame clones and lacks some. There are tens of thousands of clones in the sample; nearly 90% occur only once, and around 3.5% lies in the top ten. The V gene is TRBV21-1, the J gene TRBJ1-4; the DNA was not compared with TRBD1, the D call given in the table. TRBV21-1 is deemed a pseudogene. Material for sequencing was peripheral blood. The receptor's source is a man aged 50 to 60 with active COVID-19. Written as DNA, the CDR3 is TGTGCCGCTATAGTCCAGGACAGGAGTAATGAAAAACTGTTTTTT. Translating gives CAAIVQDRSNEKLFF.